This T cell receptor beta chain was obtained from a study of early T cells in non-severe SARS-CoV-2 infection. Whole-study context: It was bulk RNA from unsorted whole blood that was sequenced, and the chains were unpaired. Broader study findings: Private and CD4 specificities were missed by VDJdb matching, skewed to anti-spike CD8.

Individually, cDNA molecules had unique molecular identifiers attached to them. From the 5' RACE reads, TCRdb called clonotypes with MiXCR, one entry per CDR3 protein. The data hold under 85,000 distinct CDR3 sequences, with 13% to 15% observed a single time. This clonotype was counted at least ten times. Antigen unknown. The CDR3 length is 15 residues. From germline, CDR1 is MNHEY and CDR2 SVGEGT. V shed 2 bases, J shed 8 bases, and the junction held 7 bases outside the gene matches. The sequence was obtained from an adult who was a healthcare worker with PCR-confirmed SARS-CoV-2 infection or an uninfected control (not recorded which). The starting material was whole blood, obtained at baseline. The rearrangement joins TRBV6-2 or TRBV6-3 to TRBJ2-1, with 9 bases lining up with TRBD2. The CDR3 sequence: CASSYAPREGYEQFF. The DNA for the CDR3 is TGTGCCAGCAGTTACGCCCCGCGGGAGGGATATGAGCAGTTCTTC.